A selection of T cell receptor beta chains follows, all from one sample in a study of blood T cell repertoires in COVID-19. The assay was immunoSEQ multiplex PCR, and TCRdb's table has in-frame clones only and misses some. Here the sample spans about 200,000 clones, about four fifths being singletons. The specimen was peripheral blood. These receptor sequences come from a woman aged 40 to 50 with acute or convalescent COVID-19. Each CDR3 is given with its conserved first and last residue. Fields, in order: V gene, J gene, CDR3 protein.

v_call: TRBV18
j_call: TRBJ1-2
cdr3_aa: CASSSLGPQGHGYTF

v_call: TRBV5-1
j_call: TRBJ2-2
cdr3_aa: CASSAGQGGTGELFF

v_call: TRBV6-5
j_call: -
cdr3_aa: CASSSVGNPYEQYF

v_call: TRBV6-4
j_call: TRBJ1-2
cdr3_aa: CASSEGTGGSSVGGYTF

v_call: TRBV7-8
j_call: TRBJ1-2
cdr3_aa: CASSQTDRAKYGYTF

v_call: TRBV11-2
j_call: TRBJ1-3
cdr3_aa: CASSLTTGGVKGNTIYF

v_call: TRBV5-1
j_call: TRBJ1-1
cdr3_aa: CASSLAGGQGARVGEAFF

v_call: TRBV29-1
j_call: TRBJ2-2
cdr3_aa: CSVEEDGRATGELFF

v_call: TRBV7-8
j_call: TRBJ2-3
cdr3_aa: CASSLDPNPSRTDTQYF

v_call: TRBV10-2
j_call: TRBJ2-5
cdr3_aa: CASTRLGQQETQYF

v_call: TRBV15
j_call: TRBJ1-1
cdr3_aa: CATSRTGWTEAFF

v_call: TRBV19
j_call: TRBJ2-7
cdr3_aa: CASAFRGAYEQYF

v_call: TRBV13
j_call: TRBJ1-2
cdr3_aa: CASSLEGRSGYTF

v_call: TRBV27
j_call: TRBJ2-1
cdr3_aa: CASSLPPRGLGGGYNEQFF

v_call: TRBV6-6
j_call: TRBJ1-3
cdr3_aa: CASSYGQGGNTIYF

v_call: TRBV5-1
j_call: TRBJ1-3
cdr3_aa: CASSLEGGYSGNTIYF

v_call: TRBV5-6
j_call: TRBJ2-7
cdr3_aa: CASSFRQWYPSYEQYF

v_call: TRBV6-4
j_call: TRBJ1-2
cdr3_aa: CARWDSNYGYTF

v_call: TRBV5-4
j_call: TRBJ2-1
cdr3_aa: CASSPGGLRDEQFF

v_call: TRBV11-2
j_call: TRBJ2-2
cdr3_aa: CASSSGLTGELFF

v_call: TRBV5-1
j_call: TRBJ1-2
cdr3_aa: CASSLGPARGYGYTF

v_call: TRBV2
j_call: TRBJ1-2
cdr3_aa: CASSESTGDGYTF

v_call: TRBV7-6
j_call: TRBJ2-1
cdr3_aa: CASSFTRTSLSNEQFF

v_call: TRBV6-5
j_call: TRBJ2-7
cdr3_aa: CASTRRGGEQYF

v_call: TRBV12-3/TRBV12-4
j_call: TRBJ1-1
cdr3_aa: CASSPTGVTEAFF

v_call: TRBV20-1
j_call: TRBJ2-7
cdr3_aa: CSASRYEQYF

v_call: TRBV7-3
j_call: TRBJ2-2
cdr3_aa: CASSLEELAANTGELFF

v_call: TRBV5-8
j_call: TRBJ1-2
cdr3_aa: CASSFFRGSYGYTF

v_call: TRBV5-1
j_call: TRBJ2-7
cdr3_aa: CASSFLTGNHEQYF

v_call: TRBV4-1
j_call: TRBJ2-2
cdr3_aa: CASSTRTGVGGKNTGELFF

v_call: TRBV19
j_call: TRBJ2-1
cdr3_aa: CANTRKSSYNEQFF

v_call: TRBV6-1
j_call: TRBJ1-2
cdr3_aa: CASSEWLLGGSDYGYTF

v_call: TRBV3-1/TRBV3-2
j_call: TRBJ2-1
cdr3_aa: CASSRRTSGKGNEQFF

v_call: TRBV7-9
j_call: TRBJ2-7
cdr3_aa: CASSYFTGLKDEQYF

v_call: TRBV3-1/TRBV3-2
j_call: TRBJ1-3
cdr3_aa: CASSQFYRGVSGNTIYF

v_call: TRBV7-9
j_call: TRBJ1-5
cdr3_aa: CASSLGEINQPQHF

v_call: TRBV7-8
j_call: TRBJ2-1
cdr3_aa: CASSGILRGGPSYNEQFF

v_call: TRBV7-2
j_call: TRBJ2-7
cdr3_aa: CASSLSLGRGPEQYF